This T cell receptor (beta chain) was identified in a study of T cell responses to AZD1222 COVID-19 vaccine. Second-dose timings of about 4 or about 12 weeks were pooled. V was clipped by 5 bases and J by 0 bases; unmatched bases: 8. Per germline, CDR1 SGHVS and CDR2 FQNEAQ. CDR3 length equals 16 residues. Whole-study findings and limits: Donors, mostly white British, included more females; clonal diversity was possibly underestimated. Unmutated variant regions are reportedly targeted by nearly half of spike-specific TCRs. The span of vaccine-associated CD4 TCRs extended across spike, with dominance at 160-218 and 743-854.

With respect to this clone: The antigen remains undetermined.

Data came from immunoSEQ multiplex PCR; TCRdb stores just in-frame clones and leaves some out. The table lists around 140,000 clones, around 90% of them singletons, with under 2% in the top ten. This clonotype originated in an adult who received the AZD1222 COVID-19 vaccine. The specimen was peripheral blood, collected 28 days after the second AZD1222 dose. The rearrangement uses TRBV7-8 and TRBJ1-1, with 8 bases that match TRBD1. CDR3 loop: CASSEGTGPMNTEAFF. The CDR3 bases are TGTGCCAGCAGCGAAGGGACAGGACCCATGAACACTGAAGCTTTCTTT.